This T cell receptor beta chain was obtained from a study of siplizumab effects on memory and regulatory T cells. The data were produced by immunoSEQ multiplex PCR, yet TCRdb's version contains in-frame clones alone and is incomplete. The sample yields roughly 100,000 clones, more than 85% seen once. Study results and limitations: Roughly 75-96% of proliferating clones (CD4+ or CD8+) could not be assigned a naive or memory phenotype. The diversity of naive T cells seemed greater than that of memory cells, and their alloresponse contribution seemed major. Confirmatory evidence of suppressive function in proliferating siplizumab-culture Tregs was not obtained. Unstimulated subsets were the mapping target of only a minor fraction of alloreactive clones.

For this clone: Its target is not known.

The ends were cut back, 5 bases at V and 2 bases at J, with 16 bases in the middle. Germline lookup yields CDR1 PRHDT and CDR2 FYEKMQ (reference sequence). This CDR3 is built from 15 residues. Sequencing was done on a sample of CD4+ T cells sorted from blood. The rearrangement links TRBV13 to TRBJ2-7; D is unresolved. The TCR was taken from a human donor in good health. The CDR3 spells CASSPPTPRTYEQYF. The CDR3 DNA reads TGTGCCAGCAGCCCACCCACCCCTAGGACCTACGAGCAGTACTTC.